Listed below are T cell receptor beta chains from one sample, sequenced in a study of T cell changes during pregnancy in multiple sclerosis. Data came from immunoSEQ multiplex PCR; TCRdb stores just in-frame clones and leaves some out. Among 90,000 or so clones, 80% to 95% were seen once, and the ten largest hold about 1.6%. The sequenced sample was peripheral blood, obtained in the first trimester of pregnancy. The receptor source for this set is a female donor with multiple sclerosis, enrolled in a pregnancy study. Each CDR3 is given with its conserved first and last residue. The D gene is left open where the match is weak. Only part of the rows carry a size: once, few, many, or a class if the clone is expanded.

TRBJ1-1 16 TRBV18 . . CASSPEGGRANTEAFF TGTGCCAGCTCCCCAGAGGGAGGGAGAGCGAACACTGAAGCTTTCTTT
TRBJ1-1 11 TRBV20-1 . few CSARIRGKAFF TGCAGTGCTAGGATTAGGGGTAAAGCTTTCTTT
TRBJ2-7 16 TRBV4-1 . . CASSQGPFGQSYEQYF TGCGCCAGCAGCCAAGGTCCCTTTGGACAGTCCTACGAGCAGTACTTC
TRBJ2-5 13 TRBV18 TRBD2 . CASAYGGQETQYF TGTGCCAGCGCTTACGGGGGGCAAGAGACCCAGTACTTC
TRBJ1-2 14 TRBV4-3 . . CASSQSQRPYGYTF TGCGCCAGCAGCCAATCCCAGCGACCCTATGGCTACACCTTC
TRBJ2-1 15 TRBV19 TRBD2 . CASSIGASGNNEQFF TGTGCCAGTAGTATCGGGGCTAGCGGGAACAATGAGCAGTTCTTC
TRBJ1-1 14 TRBV28 . . CASSLSRRSTEAFF TGTGCCAGCAGTTTGAGTAGGAGGTCCACTGAAGCTTTCTTT
TRBJ2-2 15 TRBV9 . . CASNPGTTNTGELFF TGTGCCAGCAACCCCGGGACAACGAACACCGGGGAGCTGTTTTTT
TRBJ1-2 10 TRBV19 . . CASGGAGYTF TGTGCCAGTGGGGGGGCTGGCTACACCTTC
TRBJ1-5 15 TRBV4-1 TRBD1 . CASSHFDRELQPQHF TGCGCCAGCAGCCATTTTGACAGGGAACTTCAGCCCCAGCATTTT